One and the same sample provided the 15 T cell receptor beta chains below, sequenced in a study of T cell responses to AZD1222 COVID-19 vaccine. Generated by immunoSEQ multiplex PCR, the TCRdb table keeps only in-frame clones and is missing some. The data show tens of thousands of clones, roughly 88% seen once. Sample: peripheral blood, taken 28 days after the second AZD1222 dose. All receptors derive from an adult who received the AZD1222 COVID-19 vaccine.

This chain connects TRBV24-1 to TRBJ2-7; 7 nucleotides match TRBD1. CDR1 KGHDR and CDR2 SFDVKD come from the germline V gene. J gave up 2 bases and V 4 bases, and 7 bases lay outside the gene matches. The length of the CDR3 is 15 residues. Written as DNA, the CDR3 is TGTGCCACCAGTGACCCGACAGGGCCGCCCTACGAGCAGTACTTC. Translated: CATSDPTGPPYEQYF.

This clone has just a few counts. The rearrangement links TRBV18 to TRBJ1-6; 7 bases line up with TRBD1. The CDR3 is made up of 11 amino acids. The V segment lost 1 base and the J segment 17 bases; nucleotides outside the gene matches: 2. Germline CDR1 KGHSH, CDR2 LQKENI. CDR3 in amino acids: CASSPRTGVHF. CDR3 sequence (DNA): TGTGCCAGCTCACCACGGACAGGCGTCCACTTT.

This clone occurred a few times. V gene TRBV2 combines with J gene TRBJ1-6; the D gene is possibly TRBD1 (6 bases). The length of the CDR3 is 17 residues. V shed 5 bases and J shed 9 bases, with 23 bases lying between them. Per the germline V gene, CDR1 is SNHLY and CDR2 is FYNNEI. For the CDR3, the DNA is TGTGCCAGCAGTTTCCTTCAAACCATCAGGGGAGGTTCACCCCTCCACTTT. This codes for CASSFLQTIRGGSPLHF.

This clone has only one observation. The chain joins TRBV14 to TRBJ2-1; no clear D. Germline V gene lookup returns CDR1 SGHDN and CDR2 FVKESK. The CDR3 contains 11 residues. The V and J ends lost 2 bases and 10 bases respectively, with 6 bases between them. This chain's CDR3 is CASSQFQEQFF. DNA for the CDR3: TGTGCCAGCAGCCAATTTCAGGAGCAGTTCTTC. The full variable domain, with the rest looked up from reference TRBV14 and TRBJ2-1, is EAGVTQFPSHSVIEKGQTVTLRCDPISGHDNLYWYRRVMGKEIKFLLHFVKESKQDESGMPNNRFLAERTGGTYSTLKVQPAELEDSGVYFCASSQFQEQFFGPGTRLTVL.

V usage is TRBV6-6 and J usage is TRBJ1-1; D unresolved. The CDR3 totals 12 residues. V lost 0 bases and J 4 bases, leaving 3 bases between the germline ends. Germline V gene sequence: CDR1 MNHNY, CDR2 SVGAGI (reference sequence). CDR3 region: CASSYSATEAFF. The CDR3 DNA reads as TGTGCCAGCAGTTACTCGGCCACTGAAGCTTTCTTT.

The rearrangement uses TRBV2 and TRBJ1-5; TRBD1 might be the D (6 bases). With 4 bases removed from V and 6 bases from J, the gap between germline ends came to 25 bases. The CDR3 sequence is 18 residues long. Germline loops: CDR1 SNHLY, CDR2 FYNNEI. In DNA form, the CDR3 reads TGTGCCAGCAGTGGGGGGAACCTACAGGGTAATAGGGGTCAGCCCCAGCATTTT. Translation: CASSGGNLQGNRGQPQHF.

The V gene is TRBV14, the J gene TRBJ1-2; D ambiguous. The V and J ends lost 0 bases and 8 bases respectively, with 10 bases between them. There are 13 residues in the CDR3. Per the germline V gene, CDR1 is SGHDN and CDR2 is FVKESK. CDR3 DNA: TGTGCCAGCAGCCAAGATCGAGGGTGGGGCTACACCTTC. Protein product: CASSQDRGWGYTF.

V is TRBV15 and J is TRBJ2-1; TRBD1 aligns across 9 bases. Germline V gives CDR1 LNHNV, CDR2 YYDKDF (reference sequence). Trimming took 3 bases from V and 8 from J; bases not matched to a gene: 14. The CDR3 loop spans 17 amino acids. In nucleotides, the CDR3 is TGTGCCACCAGCAGTATTCCGGGACAGGGTTTTAACGATGAGCAGTTCTTC. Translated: CATSSIPGQGFNDEQFF.

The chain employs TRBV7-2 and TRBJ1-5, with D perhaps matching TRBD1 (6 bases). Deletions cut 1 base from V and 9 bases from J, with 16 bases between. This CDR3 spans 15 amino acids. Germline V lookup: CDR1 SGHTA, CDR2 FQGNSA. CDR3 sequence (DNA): TGTGCCAGCAGCTTAGAAGGGGGTAGGGCTAGGCCCCAGCATTTT. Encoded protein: CASSLEGGRARPQHF.

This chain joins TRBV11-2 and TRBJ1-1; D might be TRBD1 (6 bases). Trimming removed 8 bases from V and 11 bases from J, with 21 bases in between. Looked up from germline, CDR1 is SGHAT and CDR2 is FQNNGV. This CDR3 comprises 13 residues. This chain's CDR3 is CASQGQVIRGAFF. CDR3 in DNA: TGTGCCAGCCAGGGGCAGGTTATTAGAGGGGCTTTCTTT.

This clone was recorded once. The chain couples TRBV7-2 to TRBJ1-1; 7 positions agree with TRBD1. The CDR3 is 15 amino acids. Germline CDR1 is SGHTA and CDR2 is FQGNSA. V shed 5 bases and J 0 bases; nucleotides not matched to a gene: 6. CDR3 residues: CASSLTGVMNTEAFF. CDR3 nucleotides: TGTGCCAGCAGCCTAACAGGGGTCATGAACACTGAAGCTTTCTTT.

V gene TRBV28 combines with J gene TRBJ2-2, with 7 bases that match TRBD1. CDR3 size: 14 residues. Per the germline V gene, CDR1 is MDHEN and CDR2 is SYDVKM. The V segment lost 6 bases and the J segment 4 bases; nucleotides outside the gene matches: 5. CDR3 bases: TGTGCCAGCAGCCCGTCAGGGGGCACCGGGGAGCTGTTTTTT. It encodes CASSPSGGTGELFF.

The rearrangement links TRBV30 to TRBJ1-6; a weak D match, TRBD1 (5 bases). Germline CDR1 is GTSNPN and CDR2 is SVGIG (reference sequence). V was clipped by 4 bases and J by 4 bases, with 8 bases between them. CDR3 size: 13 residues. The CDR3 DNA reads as TGTGCCTGGACGGCAGGGTATAATTCACCCCTCCACTTT. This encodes CAWTAGYNSPLHF.

In DNA form, the CDR3 reads TGTGCCAGCAGCTACCCTAGCGGGGGGACTAGCACAGATACGCAGTATTTT. It translates to CASSYPSGGTSTDTQYF. The J gene is TRBJ2-3, the V gene TRBV7-8; 11 nucleotides align to TRBD2. V lost 4 bases and J lost 0; bases outside the gene matches: 6. This CDR3 is 17 amino acids long. CDR1 and CDR2 (germline): SGHVS, FQNEAQ.

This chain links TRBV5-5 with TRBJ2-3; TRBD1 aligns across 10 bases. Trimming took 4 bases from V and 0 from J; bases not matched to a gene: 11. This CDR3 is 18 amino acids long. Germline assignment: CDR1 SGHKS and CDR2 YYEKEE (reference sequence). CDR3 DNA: TGTGCCAGCAGCAACCGACAGGGGGCAACAAGGAGCACAGATACGCAGTATTTT. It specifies CASSNRQGATRSTDTQYF.